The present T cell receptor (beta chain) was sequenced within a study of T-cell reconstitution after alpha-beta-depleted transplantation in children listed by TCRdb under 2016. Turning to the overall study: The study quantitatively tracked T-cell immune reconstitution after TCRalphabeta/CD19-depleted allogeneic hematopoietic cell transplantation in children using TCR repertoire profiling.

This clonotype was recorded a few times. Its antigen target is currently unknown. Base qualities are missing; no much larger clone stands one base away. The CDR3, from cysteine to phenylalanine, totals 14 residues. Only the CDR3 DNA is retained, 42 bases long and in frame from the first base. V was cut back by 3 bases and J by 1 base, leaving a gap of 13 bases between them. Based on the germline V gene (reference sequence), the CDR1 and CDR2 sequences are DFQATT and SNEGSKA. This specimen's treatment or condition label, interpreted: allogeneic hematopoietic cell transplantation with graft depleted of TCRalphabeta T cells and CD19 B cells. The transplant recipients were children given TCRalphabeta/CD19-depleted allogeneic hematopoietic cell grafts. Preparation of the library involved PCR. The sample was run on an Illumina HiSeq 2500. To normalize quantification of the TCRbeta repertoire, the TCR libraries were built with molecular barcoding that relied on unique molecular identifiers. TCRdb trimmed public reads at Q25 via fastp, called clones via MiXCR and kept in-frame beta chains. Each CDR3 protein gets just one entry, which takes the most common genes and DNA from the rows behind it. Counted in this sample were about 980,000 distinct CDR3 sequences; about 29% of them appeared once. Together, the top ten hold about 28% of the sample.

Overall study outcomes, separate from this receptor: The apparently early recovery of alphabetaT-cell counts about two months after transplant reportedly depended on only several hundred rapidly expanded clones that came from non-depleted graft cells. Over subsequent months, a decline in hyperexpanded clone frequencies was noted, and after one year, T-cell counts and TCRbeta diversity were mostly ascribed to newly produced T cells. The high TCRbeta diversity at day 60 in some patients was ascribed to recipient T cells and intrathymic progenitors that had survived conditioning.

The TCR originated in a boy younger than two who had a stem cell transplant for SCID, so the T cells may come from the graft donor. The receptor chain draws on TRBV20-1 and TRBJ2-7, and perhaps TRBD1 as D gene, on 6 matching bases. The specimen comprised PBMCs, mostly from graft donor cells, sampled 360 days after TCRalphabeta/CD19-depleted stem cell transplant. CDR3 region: CSASVGHKSYEQYF. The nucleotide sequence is TGCAGTGCTAGTGTGGGACACAAATCCTACGAGCAGTACTTC.